The source of this T cell receptor beta chain is a study of PD-1 blockade in classical Hodgkin lymphoma. Turning to the study itself: Patients were administered nivolumab (3 mg/kg intravenously) every 2 weeks. Study-wide findings and caveats: Before treatment, TCR diversity in newly diagnosed patients was reportedly lower than in healthy donors. Why repertoires differed is undefined; disease activity or prior therapy possibly contributed.

The time point: cycle 4 day 1 (C4D1), after less than seven weeks of nivolumab. Every single patient, without exception, relapsed after autologous stem cell transplantation, and brentuximab vedotin exposure varied. Out of thawed PBMCs, magnetic negative selection purified CD4+ T cells. The study recorded best responses of complete response, partial response or progressive disease. V was shortened by 4 bases and J by 5 bases, with 15 bases between the two germline ends. In germline, CDR1 is SGHRS, CDR2 YFSETQ. The CDR3 consists of 14 residues. Regarding this clone: Its specificity is not known.

The repertoire was sequenced with immunoSEQ multiplex PCR; TCRdb's copy has only in-frame clones and lacks some. The table records about 17,000 clones, roughly 79% of them present only once. This specimen was CD4+ T cells from blood, taken before the fourth cycle of nivolumab. The clonotype comes from a human donor with classical Hodgkin lymphoma. This chain joins TRBV5-1 and TRBJ2-5; D gene uncertain. CDR3 sequence (DNA): TGCGCCAGCAGCGGAACGACTCTTCGGGAGACCCAGTACTTC. It translates to CASSGTTLRETQYF.